These 6 T cell receptor beta chains were all obtained from the same sample, sequenced in a study of spatial heterogeneity in lung cancer. The time point denotes: sample taken at primary tumor resection. Sequencing covered unsorted whole RNA taken from tumor, nontumor lung or frozen PBMC. Using its own MiXCR run on the 5' RACE reads, TCRdb lists one record per CDR3 protein. Among approximately 52,000 distinct CDR3 sequences listed, about 5.8% were seen once. The input for sequencing was PBMCs, taken at surgery. The receptors originated from a male donor with early-stage non-small cell lung cancer.

Many counts were recorded for this clonotype. J is TRBJ2-1 and V is TRBV7-2; D remains ambiguous. Germline V gene data show CDR1 as SGHTA and CDR2 as FQGNSA. V lost 4 bases and J lost 4, with 14 bases in between. The CDR3 loop spans 15 amino acids. The CDR3: CASSSILGPYNEQFF. The CDR3 region has the DNA TGTGCCAGCAGCTCAATTCTCGGGCCGTACAATGAGCAGTTCTTC. Complete variable domain (other parts from reference TRBV7-2 and TRBJ2-1): GAGVSQSPSNKVTEKGKDVELRCDPISGHTALYWYRQSLGQGLEFLIYFQGNSAPDKSGLPSDRFSAERTGGSVSTLTIQRTQQEDSAVYLCASSSILGPYNEQFFGPGTRLTVL.

This clonotype was counted many times. The rearrangement joins TRBV7-8 to TRBJ1-6; 7 bases are shared with TRBD1. The CDR3 is made up of 13 amino acids. CDR1 SGHVS and CDR2 FQNEAQ come from the germline V gene. With 3 bases clipped from V and 8 bases from J, the junction kept 1 base outside the gene matches. The CDR3 here is CASSFQGDSPLHF. CDR3 coding DNA: TGTGCCAGCAGCTTTCAGGGGGATTCACCCCTCCACTTT.

This clonotype was picked up many times. The rearrangement uses TRBV6-5 and TRBJ2-5; D perhaps matches TRBD1 (5 bases). CDR1 is MNHEY and CDR2 is SVGAGI in the germline V gene. CDR3 length: 16 amino acids. Trimming pared 6 bases from V and 5 bases from J, leaving 22 bases between. The CDR3 sequence is CASRPMRYSKGETQYF. For the CDR3, the DNA is TGTGCCAGCAGGCCCATGAGATACTCTAAGGGGGAGACCCAGTACTTC.

This clonotype occurred many times. This chain uses TRBV10-3 with TRBJ2-3; maybe TRBD1 (7 bases). This CDR3 region has 13 residues. The V end was cut by 4 bases, the J end by 5 bases, with 10 bases between. CDR1 is ENHRY and CDR2 is SYGVKD in the germline V gene. The CDR3, as DNA: TGTGCCATCAGTGGACAGGGAGGAGATACGCAGTATTTT. Amino acid sequence: CAISGQGGDTQYF.

This clonotype was recorded at least ten times. The chain combines TRBV12-3 or TRBV12-4 with TRBJ2-7; no reliable D call. This CDR3 has 12 amino acids. Trimming removed 7 bases at V and 4 bases at J, with 11 bases between. In DNA form, the CDR3 reads TGTGCCAGCACCACGGATCATTACGAGCAGTACTTC. It is translated as CASTTDHYEQYF.

The chain employs TRBV27 and TRBJ1-1; no firm D call. Germline V gene lookup returns CDR1 MNHEY and CDR2 SMNVEV (reference sequence). This CDR3 spans 13 amino acids. The ends were cut back, 6 bases at V and 5 bases at J, with 13 bases in the middle. In DNA form, the CDR3 reads TGTGCCAGCAGACCCTCGGGAGGGACTGAAGCTTTCTTT. As protein: CASRPSGGTEAFF.